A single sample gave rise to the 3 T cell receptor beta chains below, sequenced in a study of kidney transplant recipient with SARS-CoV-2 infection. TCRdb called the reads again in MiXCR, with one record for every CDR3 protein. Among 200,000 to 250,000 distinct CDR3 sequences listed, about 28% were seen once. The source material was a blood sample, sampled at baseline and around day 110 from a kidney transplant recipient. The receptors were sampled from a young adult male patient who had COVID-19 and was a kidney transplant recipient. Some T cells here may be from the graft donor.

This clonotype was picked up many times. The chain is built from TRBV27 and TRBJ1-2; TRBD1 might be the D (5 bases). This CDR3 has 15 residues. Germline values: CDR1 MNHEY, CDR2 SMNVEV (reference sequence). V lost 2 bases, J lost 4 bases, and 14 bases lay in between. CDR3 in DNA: TGTGCCAGCAGTTTAAGCAGGGACGGTGGCTATGGCTACACCTTC. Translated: CASSLSRDGGYGYTF.

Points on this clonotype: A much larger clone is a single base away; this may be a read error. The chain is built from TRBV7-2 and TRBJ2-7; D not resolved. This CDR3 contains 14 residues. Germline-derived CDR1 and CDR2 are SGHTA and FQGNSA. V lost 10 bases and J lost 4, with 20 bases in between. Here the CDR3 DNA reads TGTGCCAACAAGCCGGGTAGGGCAGATTACGAGCAGTACTTC. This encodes CANKPGRADYEQYF. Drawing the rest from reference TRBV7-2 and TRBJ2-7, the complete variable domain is GAGVSQSPSNKVTEKGKDVELRCDPISGHTALYWYRQSLGQGLEFLIYFQGNSAPDKSGLPSDRFSAERTGGSVSTLTIQRTQQEDSAVYLCANKPGRADYEQYFGPGTRLTVT.

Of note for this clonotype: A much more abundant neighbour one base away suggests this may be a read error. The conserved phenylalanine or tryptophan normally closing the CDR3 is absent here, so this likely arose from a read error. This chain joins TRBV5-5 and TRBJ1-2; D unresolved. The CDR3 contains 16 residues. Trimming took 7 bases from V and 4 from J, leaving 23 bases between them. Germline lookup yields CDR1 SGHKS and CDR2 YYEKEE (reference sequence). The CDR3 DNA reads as TGTGCCAGCGCGCTGTTTGTCTCGCGAAAGACCTATGGCTACACCCTC. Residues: CASALFVSRKTYGYTL.